This T cell receptor (beta chain) was identified during a study of blood T cell repertoires in COVID-19. Study information: T cells, B-cell-depleted T cells, or PBMCs provided the cDNA or gDNA that served as material.

TCRdb's table, derived via immunoSEQ multiplex PCR, lists solely in-frame clones and lacks some. The table has under 200,000 clones, 85% to 90% seen once. J gave up 4 bases and V 7 bases, and 14 bases lay outside the gene matches. CDR1 is SQVTM, CDR2 ANQGSEA, per germline. This CDR3 has 16 amino acids. Sequences were obtained from peripheral blood. The origin of this receptor is a man aged 18 to 35 with acute or convalescent COVID-19. V is TRBV29-1 and J is TRBJ2-2; TRBD1 agrees at 8 bases. The CDR3 DNA sequence: TGCAGCGCCGAGGACAGGGTCGAACGGGGCACCGGGGAGCTGTTTTTT. Amino acid sequence: CSAEDRVERGTGELFF.